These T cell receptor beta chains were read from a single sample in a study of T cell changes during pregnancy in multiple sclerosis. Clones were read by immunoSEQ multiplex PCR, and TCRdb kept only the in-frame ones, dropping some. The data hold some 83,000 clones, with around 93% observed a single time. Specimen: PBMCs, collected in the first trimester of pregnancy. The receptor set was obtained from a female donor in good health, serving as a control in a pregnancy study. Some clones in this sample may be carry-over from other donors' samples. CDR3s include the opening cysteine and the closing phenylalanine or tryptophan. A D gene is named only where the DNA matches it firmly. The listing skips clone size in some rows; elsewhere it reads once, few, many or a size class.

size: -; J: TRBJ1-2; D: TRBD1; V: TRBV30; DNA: TGTGCCTCCCCGACAGGGGTTAACTATGGCTACACCTTC; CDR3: CASPTGVNYGYTF
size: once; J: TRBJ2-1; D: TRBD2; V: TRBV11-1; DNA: TGTGCCAGCAGCCCCGGACTAGCGAATTACAATGAGCAGTTCTTC; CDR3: CASSPGLANYNEQFF
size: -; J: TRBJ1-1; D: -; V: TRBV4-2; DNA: TGTGCCAGCAGCCAAGATAAGGGGGTCACTGAAGCTTTCTTT; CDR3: CASSQDKGVTEAFF
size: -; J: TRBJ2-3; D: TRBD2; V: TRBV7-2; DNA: TGTGCCAGCAGACCTCGGACTAGCGATGTCACAGATACGCAGTATTTT; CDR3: CASRPRTSDVTDTQYF
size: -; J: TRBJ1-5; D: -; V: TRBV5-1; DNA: TGCGCCAGCAGCCCCTCGGGGAGGTTTGAGCAGCCCCAGCATTTT; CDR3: CASSPSGRFEQPQHF
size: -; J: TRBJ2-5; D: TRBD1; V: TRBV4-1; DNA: TGCGCCAGCAGCCCCAGGGGGCTTGGGGAGACCCAGTACTTC; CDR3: CASSPRGLGETQYF
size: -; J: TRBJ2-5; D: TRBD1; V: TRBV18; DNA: TGTGCCAGCTCACCGACGACAGGGGGCCAAGAGACCCAGTACTTC; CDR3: CASSPTTGGQETQYF
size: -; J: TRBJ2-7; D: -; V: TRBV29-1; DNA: TGCAGCGTTGCCGGGGATGGGTCCTACGAGCAGTACTTC; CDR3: CSVAGDGSYEQYF
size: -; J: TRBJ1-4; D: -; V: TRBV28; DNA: TGTGCCAGCAGTTCTCAGGGGAAAGAACTGTTTTTT; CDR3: CASSSQGKELFF
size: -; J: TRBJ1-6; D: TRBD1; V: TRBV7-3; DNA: TGTGCCAGCAGCGCCGGGACAGGTGACAATTCACCCCTCCACTTT; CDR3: CASSAGTGDNSPLHF
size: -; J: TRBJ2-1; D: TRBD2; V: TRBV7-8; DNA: TGTGCCAGCAGCCCACGACTAGCGGGAGGTTACAATGAGCAGTTCTTC; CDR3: CASSPRLAGGYNEQFF
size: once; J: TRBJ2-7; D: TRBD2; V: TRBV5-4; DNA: TGTGCCAGCAGCTTGGTAGGAGCTGGACTAGCGAACGAGCAGTACTTC; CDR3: CASSLVGAGLANEQYF
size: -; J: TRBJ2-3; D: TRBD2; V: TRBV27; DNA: TGTGCCAGCAGTCCGGGGGGGCGGGCAGATACGCAGTATTTT; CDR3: CASSPGGRADTQYF
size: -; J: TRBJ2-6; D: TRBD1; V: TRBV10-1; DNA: TGCGCCAGCAGTGCCGACAGGGCTGGGGCCAACGTCCTGACTTTC; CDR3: CASSADRAGANVLTF
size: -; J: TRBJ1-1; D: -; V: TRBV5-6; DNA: TGTGCCAGCAGCTTGGCGGGGGGCCAACCCTGGGACACTGAAGCTTTCTTT; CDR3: CASSLAGGQPWDTEAFF
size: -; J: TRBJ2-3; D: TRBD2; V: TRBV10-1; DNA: TGCGCCAGCAGGGGCGGGAGTCCCCCCGATACGCAGTATTTT; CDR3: CASRGGSPPDTQYF
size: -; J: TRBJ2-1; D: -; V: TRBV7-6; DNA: TGTGCCAGCAGCCGCATACCGGGGAGCTCCTACAATGAGCAGTTCTTC; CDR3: CASSRIPGSSYNEQFF
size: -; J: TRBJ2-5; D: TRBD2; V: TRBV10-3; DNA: TGTGCCCCGGGGGGGGAACAAGAGACCCAGTACTTC; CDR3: CAPGGEQETQYF
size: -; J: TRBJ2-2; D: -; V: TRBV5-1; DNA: TGCGCCAGCAGCTTGGGCGACACTAACACCGGGGAGCTGTTTTTT; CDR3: CASSLGDTNTGELFF
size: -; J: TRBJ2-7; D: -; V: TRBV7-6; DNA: TGTGCCAGCAGGGCACTAGGGGGATACGAGCAGTACTTC; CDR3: CASRALGGYEQYF
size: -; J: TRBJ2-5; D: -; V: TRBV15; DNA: TGTGCCACCAGCAGGGTGGCTAGTTTTCAAGAGACCCAGTACTTC; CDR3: CATSRVASFQETQYF
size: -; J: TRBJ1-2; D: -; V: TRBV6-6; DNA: TGTGCCAGCAGTTCCCTGGACAGTGAGGTTGGCTACACCTTC; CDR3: CASSSLDSEVGYTF
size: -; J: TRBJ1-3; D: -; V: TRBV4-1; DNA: TGCGCCAGCAGCCAAGTCGGAGGCGGGAGCTCTGGAAACACCATATATTTT; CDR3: CASSQVGGGSSGNTIYF
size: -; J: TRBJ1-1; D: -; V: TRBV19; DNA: TGTGCCAGTAGTATAAGACAGATGACTGAAGCTTTCTTT; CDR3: CASSIRQMTEAFF
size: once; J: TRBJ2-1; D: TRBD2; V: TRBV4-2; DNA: TGTGCCAGCAGCCAAGATTTAACGACTAGCGGGGGGATCAATGAGCAGTTCTTC; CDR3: CASSQDLTTSGGINEQFF
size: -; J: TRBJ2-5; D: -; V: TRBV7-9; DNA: TGTGCCAGCAGCCGCAAGGCGGGCGAAGAGACCCAGTACTTC; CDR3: CASSRKAGEETQYF
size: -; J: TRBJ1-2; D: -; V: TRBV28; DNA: TGTGCCAGCAGTTTATTCGGGGGTTCCTATGGCTACACCTTC; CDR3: CASSLFGGSYGYTF
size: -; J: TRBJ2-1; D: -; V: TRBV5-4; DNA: TGTGCCAGCAGCTCCACCGGGTCTGGGAATGAGCAGTTCTTC; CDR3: CASSSTGSGNEQFF
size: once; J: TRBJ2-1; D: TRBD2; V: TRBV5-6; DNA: TGTGCCAGCAGTAGGGAGCGGGAGGCCGTTTACAATGAGCAGTTCTTC; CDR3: CASSREREAVYNEQFF
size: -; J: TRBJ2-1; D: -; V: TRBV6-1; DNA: TGTGCCAGCAGTCCCAAGGGGGACTACAATGAGCAGTTCTTC; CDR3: CASSPKGDYNEQFF
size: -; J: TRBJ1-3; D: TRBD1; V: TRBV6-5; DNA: TGTGCCAGCAGTTCCTACAGGGGGTTGGGAAACACCATATATTTT; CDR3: CASSSYRGLGNTIYF
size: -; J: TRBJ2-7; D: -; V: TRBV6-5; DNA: TGTGCCAGCAGGGAGAGCCACGGGGCCTACGAGCAGTACTTC; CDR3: CASRESHGAYEQYF
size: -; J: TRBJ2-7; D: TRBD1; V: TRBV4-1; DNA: TGCGCCAGCAGCCCCTTTTCGGGACAGTACTACGAGCAGTACTTC; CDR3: CASSPFSGQYYEQYF
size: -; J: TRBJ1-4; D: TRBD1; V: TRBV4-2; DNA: TGTGCCAGCAGCCAAGAAGCAGGGGGCGGGAATGAAAAACTGTTTTTT; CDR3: CASSQEAGGGNEKLFF
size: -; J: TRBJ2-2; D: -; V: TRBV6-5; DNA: TGTGCCAGCAGTCCATCGGGGTCCGGGGAGCTGTTTTTT; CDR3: CASSPSGSGELFF
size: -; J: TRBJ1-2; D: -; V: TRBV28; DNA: TGTGCCAGCAAAACCACCGGGGGGCAGGGGGGCTACACCTTC; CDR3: CASKTTGGQGGYTF
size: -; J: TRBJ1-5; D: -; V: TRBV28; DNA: TGTGCCAGCACTTGGGCCTCAGGGCCCCAGCATTTT; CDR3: CASTWASGPQHF
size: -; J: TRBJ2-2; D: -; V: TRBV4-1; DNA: TGCGCCAGCAGCCAAGGTAGCCTTAGTAAAGTCAGGGAGCTGTTTTTT; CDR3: CASSQGSLSKVRELFF
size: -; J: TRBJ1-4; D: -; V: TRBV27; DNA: TGTGCCAGCAGTTTCCGTGGCGGGACCACCGTAACTAATGAAAAACTGTTTTTT; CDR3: CASSFRGGTTVTNEKLFF
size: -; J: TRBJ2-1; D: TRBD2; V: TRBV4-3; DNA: TGCGCCAGCAGCCAGGCACTAGCGGGAGGGACAGGATCCTACAATGAGCAGTTCTTC; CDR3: CASSQALAGGTGSYNEQFF
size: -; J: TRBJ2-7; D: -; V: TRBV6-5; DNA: TGTGCCAGCAGTTACATGAGCGGGTCCTACGAGCAGTACTTC; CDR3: CASSYMSGSYEQYF
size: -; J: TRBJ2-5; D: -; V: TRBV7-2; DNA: TGTGCCAGCAGCTTAGATGGCCAGGGAGAGACCCAGTACTTC; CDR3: CASSLDGQGETQYF
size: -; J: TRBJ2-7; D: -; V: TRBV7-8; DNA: TGTGCCAGTAGCCCAGGGTGGGAGGACTCCTACGAGCAGTACTTC; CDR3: CASSPGWEDSYEQYF
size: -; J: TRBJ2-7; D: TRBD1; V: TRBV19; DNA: TGTGCCAGTTCTCCCGGGACAGGGATCGGCTACGAGCAGTACTTC; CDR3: CASSPGTGIGYEQYF
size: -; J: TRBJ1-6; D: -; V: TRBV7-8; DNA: TGTGCCAGCAGCCCAGCGTCTATAAGGGGGTCACCCCTCCACTTT; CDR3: CASSPASIRGSPLHF
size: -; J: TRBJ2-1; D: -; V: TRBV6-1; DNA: TGTGCCAGCAGTGAAGAAGGACAGAGAAGGTTCTTC; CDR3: CASSEEGQRRFF
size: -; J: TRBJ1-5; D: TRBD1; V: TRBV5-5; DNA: TGTGCCAGCAGCTTAAAGGACAGGGATTATAGCAATCAGCCCCAGCATTTT; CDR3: CASSLKDRDYSNQPQHF
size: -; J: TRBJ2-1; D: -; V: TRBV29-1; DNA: TGCAGCCTTTCCCCGGGTCGGAATGAGCAGTTCTTC; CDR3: CSLSPGRNEQFF
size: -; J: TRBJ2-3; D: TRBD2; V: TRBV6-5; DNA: TGTGCCAGCAGTTACTCGGGAGGGACGGGAGATACGCAGTATTTT; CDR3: CASSYSGGTGDTQYF
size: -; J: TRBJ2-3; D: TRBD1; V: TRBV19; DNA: TGTGCCAGTCGCCGGACAGGTGGAACAGATACGCAGTATTTT; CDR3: CASRRTGGTDTQYF
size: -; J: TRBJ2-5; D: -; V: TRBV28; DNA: TGTGCCAGCAGGGGAACAGGGTTAGAGACCCAGTACTTC; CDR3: CASRGTGLETQYF
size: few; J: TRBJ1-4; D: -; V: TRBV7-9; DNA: TGTGCCAGCACCTCGGGACTTAACGTGTTTTTT; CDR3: CASTSGLNVFF
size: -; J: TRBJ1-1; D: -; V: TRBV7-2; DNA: TGTGCCAGCAGCTTACCGGTGAACACTGAAGCTTTCTTT; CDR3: CASSLPVNTEAFF